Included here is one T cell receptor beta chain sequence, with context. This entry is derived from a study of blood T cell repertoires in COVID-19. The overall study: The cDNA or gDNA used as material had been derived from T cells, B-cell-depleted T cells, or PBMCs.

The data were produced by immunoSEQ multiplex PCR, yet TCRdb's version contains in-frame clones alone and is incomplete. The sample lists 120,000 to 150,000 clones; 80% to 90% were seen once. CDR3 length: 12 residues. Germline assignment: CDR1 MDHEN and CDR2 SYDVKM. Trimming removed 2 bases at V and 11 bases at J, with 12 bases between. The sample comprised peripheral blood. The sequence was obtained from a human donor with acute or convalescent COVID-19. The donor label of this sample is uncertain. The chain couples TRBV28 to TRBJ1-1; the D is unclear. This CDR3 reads CASSLSRKAAFF. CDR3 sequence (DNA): TGTGCCAGCAGTTTAAGTCGGAAAGCGGCTTTCTTT.